This T cell receptor (beta chain) came from a study of cytomegalovirus exposure and HLA in healthy donors. Study-level points and caveats: Highly shared variants forming one cluster were likely a sequencing artifact.

This CDR3 comprises 14 residues. Germline CDR1 MDHEN, CDR2 SYDVKM. The V gene lost 5 bases and the J gene lost 1 base, with 12 bases spanning the gap. About this clone: Its antigen is not known.

PCR amplification relied on 60 Vbeta primers (plus 13 Jbeta primers). Per the study methods: Later, an analysis found 75 million to 90 million unique TCR beta chains, and approximately 10 million of these were shared. Assay: immunoSEQ multiplex PCR; the TCRdb copy retains only in-frame clones and omits some. From that table come the V and J calls and clone size; the DNA was used to work out D and trimming. The sample has some 130,000 clones. The chain recombines TRBV28 with TRBJ2-7; TRBD1 might be the D (6 bases). Sample: PBMCs. This TCR derives from an older woman in good health and CMV-seronegative. The CDR3 DNA sequence: TGTGCCAGCAGTCCCCTAGGGGGTTCCTACGAGCAGTACTTC. Its protein product is CASSPLGGSYEQYF.